The source of this T cell receptor beta chain is a study of blood T cells in healthy people across ages. Study-wide background: Template switching retrieved approximately one barcoded beta molecule for each two T cells.

Trimming removed 0 bases at V and 2 bases at J, with 12 bases between. Germline CDR1 and CDR2: KGHDR and SFDVKD. The CDR3 totals 16 residues. Regarding this clonotype: Antigen unknown.

Findings and caveats of the study: Diversity figures derived from one million T cells were judged to underestimate the true value.

A sample-barcoded 5' primer and a J-beta primer mix were used in a second PCR of about 6 to 12 cycles. TCRdb ran MiXCR on the 5' RACE reads and lists one entry per CDR3 protein. The data contain fewer than 2 million distinct CDR3 sequences, roughly 43% of them singletons. The chain links TRBV24-1 to TRBJ1-2, with D possibly being TRBD1 (6 bases). Sequences were obtained from blood. This TCR was recovered from a human donor in good health. The CDR3 is CATSDLDRSGNYGYTF. CDR3 bases: TGTGCCACCAGTGATTTGGACAGGAGTGGGAACTATGGCTACACCTTC.